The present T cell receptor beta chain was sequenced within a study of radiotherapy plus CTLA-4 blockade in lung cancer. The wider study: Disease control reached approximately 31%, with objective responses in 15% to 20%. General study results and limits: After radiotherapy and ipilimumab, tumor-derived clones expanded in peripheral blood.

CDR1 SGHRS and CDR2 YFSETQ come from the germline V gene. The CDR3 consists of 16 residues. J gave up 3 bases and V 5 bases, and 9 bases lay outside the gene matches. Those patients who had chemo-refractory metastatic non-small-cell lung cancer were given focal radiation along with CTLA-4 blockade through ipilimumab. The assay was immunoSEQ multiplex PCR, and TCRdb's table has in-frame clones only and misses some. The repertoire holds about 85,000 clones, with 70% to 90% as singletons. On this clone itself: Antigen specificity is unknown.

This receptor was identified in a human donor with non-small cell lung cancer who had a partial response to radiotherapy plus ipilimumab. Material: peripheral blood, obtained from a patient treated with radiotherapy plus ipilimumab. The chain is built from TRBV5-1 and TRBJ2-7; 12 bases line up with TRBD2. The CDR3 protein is CASSLAGGSKYYEQYF. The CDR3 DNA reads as TGCGCCAGCAGTCTAGCGGGAGGGTCTAAGTACTACGAGCAGTACTTC.